These 27 T cell receptor beta chains were all obtained from the same sample, sequenced in a study of T cells after yellow fever vaccination. Using its own MiXCR run on the 5' RACE reads, TCRdb lists one record per CDR3 protein. The sample records 100,000 to 150,000 distinct CDR3 sequences, under 9% being singletons. The source material was CD8+ T cells sorted from PBMCs, sampled on the day of the yellow fever booster vaccination. These receptors were collected from a man between 18 and 35 years old who received the YFV17D yellow fever vaccine.

A few counts support this clonotype. The gene calls are TRBV12-3 or TRBV12-4 and TRBJ2-3; D is uncertain. Trimming removed 2 bases from V and 1 base from J, with 10 bases in between. This CDR3 is built from 15 residues. CDR3 sequence: CASSLKGKGTDTQYF. DNA of the CDR3: TGTGCCAGCAGTTTAAAGGGAAAAGGCACAGATACGCAGTATTTT.

This clonotype was seen a handful of times. V and J are TRBV12-3 or TRBV12-4 and TRBJ1-1, with D uncertain. The CDR3 contains 14 residues. Trimming cost V 1 base and J 4 bases, with 10 bases left between them. The CDR3 sequence is CASSLGAVGTEAFF. DNA for the CDR3: TGTGCCAGCAGTTTAGGGGCGGTGGGCACTGAAGCTTTCTTT.

This rearrangement joins TRBV5-1 to TRBJ2-3; 11 bases match TRBD2. The ends lost 0 bases at V and 4 bases at J; junction bases unmatched: 10. The germline gives CDR1 SGHRS, CDR2 YFSETQ. This CDR3 region has 18 residues. CDR3 loop: CASSLGASGGHPPDTQYF. As DNA, the CDR3 is TGCGCCAGCAGCTTGGGGGCTAGCGGGGGGCATCCCCCAGATACGCAGTATTTT.

This clonotype was detected a few times. V and J are TRBV7-9 and TRBJ2-7; D perhaps matches TRBD1 (5 bases). The CDR3 is made up of 12 amino acids. Germline values: CDR1 SEHNR, CDR2 FQNEAQ (reference sequence). Trimming took 5 bases from V and 4 from J, leaving 9 bases between them. CDR3 in DNA: TGTGCCAGCAGCGCCAACAGGTACGAGCAGTACGTC. It encodes CASSANRYEQYV.

The chain employs TRBV30 and TRBJ1-2; maybe TRBD1 (5 bases). The CDR3 totals 13 residues. V was cut by 7 bases and J by 9 bases, with 21 bases left in between. Germline V gene lookup returns CDR1 GTSNPN and CDR2 SVGIG (reference sequence). The chain's CDR3 is CALYPGSGLSYTF. The CDR3 DNA sequence: TGTGCCTTATACCCAGGGTCCGGGTTGAGCTACACCTTC.

J is TRBJ1-3 and V is TRBV29-1, with D maybe TRBD1 (5 bases). V lost 2 bases to trimming and J lost 0 bases, with 5 bases between them. The CDR3 has 13 amino acids. The V gene's germline CDR1 is SQVTM and CDR2 ANQGSEA. As DNA, the CDR3 is TGCAGCGTTGAACAGGGCTCTGGAAACACCATATATTTT. It is translated as CSVEQGSGNTIYF. Drawing the rest from reference TRBV29-1 and TRBJ1-3, the complete variable domain is SAVISQKPSRDICQRGTSLTIQCQVDSQVTMMFWYRQQPGQSLTLIATANQGSEATYESGFVIDKFPISRPNLTFSTLTVSNMSPEDSSIYLCSVEQGSGNTIYFGEGSWLTVV.

In this sample, this clonotype turned up a few times. V is TRBV6-5 and J is TRBJ1-2; 8 bases fit TRBD1. The length of the CDR3 is 14 residues. V lost 5 bases, J lost 6 bases, and 8 bases stayed unmatched. Germline V gene lookup returns CDR1 MNHEY and CDR2 SVGAGI. In DNA, the CDR3 is TGTGCCAGCAGTAGACAGGGGCCCTTTGATGGCTACACCTTC. Translating gives CASSRQGPFDGYTF.

This clonotype was seen repeatedly, ten times or more. The chain has TRBV7-6 and TRBJ2-1; no definite D call. Germline V CDR1 and CDR2: SGHVS, FNYEAQ. The V and J ends lost 0 bases and 6 bases respectively, with 12 bases between them. This CDR3 comprises 15 residues. The CDR3 DNA reads TGTGCCAGCAGCTTAGCCCCTACCTCGGGCAATGAGCAGTTCTTC. Its translation is CASSLAPTSGNEQFF.

This clonotype came up a few times. The gene calls are TRBV5-4 and TRBJ2-7; no firm D call. The CDR3 covers 13 residues. Trimming stripped 4 bases from V and 4 bases from J, with 12 bases between. Germline CDR1 is SGHNT and CDR2 is YYREEE (reference sequence). CDR3 loop: CASSGPGLYEQYV. The DNA of the CDR3 is TGTGCCAGCAGCGGTCCGGGCCTGTACGAGCAGTACGTC.

The CDR3 coding sequence is TGCAGTGCTACGAAGCGTCTAGCGGGGGGCCGAGCCTACAATGAGCAGTTCTTC. It codes for CSATKRLAGGRAYNEQFF. The chain is built from TRBV20-1 and TRBJ2-1; 11 bases agree with TRBD2. CDR3 size: 18 residues. After removal of 4 bases from V and 2 bases from J, the junction contained 13 bases not matched to a gene. Germline V gene sequence: CDR1 DFQATT, CDR2 SNEGSKA (reference sequence).

This clonotype was observed a handful of times. The rearrangement links TRBV24-1 to TRBJ2-3; the match to TRBD1 covers 7 bases. J was trimmed by 0 bases and V by 3 bases; bases with no gene match: 5. In germline, CDR1 is KGHDR, CDR2 SFDVKD. This CDR3 region has 16 residues. The CDR3 loop is CATSDQGTASTDTQYF. The CDR3 bases are TGTGCCACCAGTGATCAAGGGACAGCTAGCACAGATACGCAGTATTTT.

This clonotype was seen at least ten times. The V and J genes are TRBV4-1 and TRBJ2-7; 7 nucleotides match TRBD2. Germline loops: CDR1 MGHRA, CDR2 YSYEKL. The ends lost 0 bases at V and 2 bases at J; junction bases unmatched: 4. The CDR3 length is 15 residues. CDR3 bases: TGCGCCAGCAGCCAAGAGGCTAGCGGAACCTACGAGCAGTACGTC. This translates into CASSQEASGTYEQYV.

The chain links TRBV4-1 to TRBJ1-1, with no clear D. The germline V gene has CDR1 MGHRA and CDR2 YSYEKL. The V and J ends lost 4 bases and 3 bases respectively, with 15 bases between them. The CDR3 length is 15 residues. For the CDR3, the DNA is TGCGCCAGCAGCCCTCTGGGCGGATCGGACACTGAAGCTTTCTTT. It yields the protein CASSPLGGSDTEAFF.

This rearrangement joins TRBV5-5 to TRBJ1-1; 7 nucleotides line up with TRBD1. There are 16 residues in the CDR3. The germline V gene encodes CDR1 SGHKS and CDR2 YYEKEE (reference sequence). The junction had 10 bases not matched to a gene; V was cut back by 4 bases and J by 1 base. In DNA, the CDR3 is TGTGCCAGCAGCCGCGAACAGGGGATGGGGAACACTGAAGCTTTCTTT. Protein sequence: CASSREQGMGNTEAFF.

This clonotype has a single count. The chain couples TRBV4-2 to TRBJ2-1, with TRBD1 as a possible D gene (6 bases). The CDR3 covers 17 residues. Trimming cost V 4 bases and J 1 base, with 17 bases left between them. Looked up from germline, CDR1 is LGHNA and CDR2 is YNFKEQ. The CDR3 loop is CASSPTPMGASYNEQFF. In nucleotides, the CDR3 is TGTGCCAGCAGCCCTACCCCGATGGGGGCATCCTACAATGAGCAGTTCTTC.

This clonotype occurred many times. The CDR3 DNA follows: TGCGCCAGCAGGACAGGGTTGAGCACTGAAGCTTTCTTT. It encodes CASRTGLSTEAFF. The chain combines TRBV5-1 with TRBJ1-1; 7 bases map to TRBD1. The CDR3 contains 13 residues. V was pared by 5 bases and J by 4 bases, with 5 bases of the junction left unmatched. CDR1 is SGHRS and CDR2 is YFSETQ in the germline V gene.

The chain links TRBV19 to TRBJ2-1; 9 bases align to TRBD1. The CDR3 sequence is 15 residues long. Trimming cost V 5 bases and J 7 bases; bases outside gene matches: 9. Germline-derived CDR1 and CDR2 are LNHDA and SQIVND (reference sequence). For the CDR3, the DNA is TGTGCCAGTAGTGTACCGGGACAGGGTAGGAATGAGCAGTTCTTC. Its protein product is CASSVPGQGRNEQFF. Variable domain in full (rest from reference TRBV19 and TRBJ2-1): DGGITQSPKYLFRKEGQNVTLSCEQNLNHDAMYWYRQDPGQGLRLIYYSQIVNDFQKGDIAEGYSVSREKKESFPLTVTSAQKNPTAFYLCASSVPGQGRNEQFFGPGTRLTVL.

This clonotype was detected only a few times. The genes are TRBV25-1 and TRBJ2-3, with TRBD2 as a possible D gene (6 bases). In germline, CDR1 is MGHDK, CDR2 SYGVNS. V lost 5 bases to trimming and J lost 1 base, with 13 bases between them. This CDR3 is 15 amino acids long. The CDR3 here is CASSSRGLRTDTQYF. The CDR3 nucleotides are TGTGCCAGCAGTTCTAGGGGACTGCGCACAGATACGCAGTATTTT.

This clonotype was observed at least ten times. The chain is built from TRBV25-1 and TRBJ2-3; a possible D gene is TRBD2 (6 bases). V lost 5 bases to trimming and J lost 2 bases, with 11 bases between them. The CDR3 consists of 14 residues. Germline V gene sequence: CDR1 MGHDK, CDR2 SYGVNS. In DNA form, the CDR3 reads TGTGCCAGCAGTCGTGCGGGGTTCACAGATACGCAGTATTTT. This sequence encodes CASSRAGFTDTQYF.

There are many counts of this clonotype. The chain couples TRBV10-2 to TRBJ1-5, with D possibly being TRBD1 (5 bases). This CDR3 is 16 amino acids long. From germline, CDR1 is WSHSY and CDR2 SAAADI. Trimming shortened V by 7 bases and J by 4 bases, and 20 bases separated the two germline ends. CDR3 region: CASTEGMGPGNQPQHF. The DNA of the CDR3 is TGCGCCAGCACCGAGGGTATGGGGCCGGGGAATCAGCCCCAGCATTTT.

In this sample, this clonotype turned up a few times. V is TRBV13 and J is TRBJ2-4, with 7 bases identical to TRBD1. The trim removed 7 bases at V and 7 bases at J, leaving 16 bases unmatched. This CDR3 spans 16 amino acids. The germline gives CDR1 PRHDT, CDR2 FYEKMQ (reference sequence). CDR3: CASTSVGGRDGNIQYF. Written as DNA, the CDR3 is TGTGCCAGCACCTCCGTAGGGGGCCGGGACGGGAACATTCAGTACTTC.

This clonotype was detected only a few times. The J gene is TRBJ2-3, the V gene TRBV2, with unresolved D. Trimming cost V 3 bases and J 1 base, with 11 bases left between them. Per the germline V gene, CDR1 is SNHLY and CDR2 is FYNNEI. The CDR3 sequence is 15 residues long. The CDR3 DNA reads as TGTGCCAGCAGTGACACAAGGGTCCGCACAGATACGCAGTATTTT. The encoded protein is CASSDTRVRTDTQYF.

This clonotype has at least ten counts. The J gene is TRBJ1-1, the V gene TRBV5-1; the match to TRBD1 covers 8 bases. CDR3 length: 16 amino acids. The germline gives CDR1 SGHRS, CDR2 YFSETQ. With 3 bases clipped from V and 3 bases from J, the junction kept 10 bases outside the gene matches. The DNA of the CDR3 is TGCGCCAGCAGCTCGACAGGGGATCATGGAGACACTGAAGCTTTCTTT. Translation gives CASSSTGDHGDTEAFF.

V gene TRBV2 combines with J gene TRBJ1-2; 9 positions match TRBD1. J gave up 8 bases and V 8 bases, and 12 bases lay outside the gene matches. The germline V gene encodes CDR1 SNHLY and CDR2 FYNNEI. CDR3 length equals 14 residues. The CDR3 loop is CASGRTGEVRGYTF. DNA for the CDR3: TGTGCCAGCGGGCGGACAGGGGAGGTTCGCGGCTACACCTTC.

In this sample, this clonotype turned up a few times. The chain carries TRBV7-9 and TRBJ2-5; D may be TRBD1 (6 bases). With 4 bases removed from V and 5 bases from J, the gap between germline ends came to 11 bases. CDR3 length: 13 residues. The germline V gene has CDR1 SEHNR and CDR2 FQNEAQ (reference sequence). CDR3 residues: CASSSGTFETQYF. CDR3 DNA sequence: TGTGCCAGCAGCTCCGGGACATTCGAGACCCAGTACTTC.

V usage is TRBV27 and J usage is TRBJ2-5, with a weak D call TRBD2 (7 bases). Trimming shortened V by 7 bases and J by 5 bases, and 23 bases separated the two germline ends. Germline V lookup: CDR1 MNHEY, CDR2 SMNVEV (reference sequence). The CDR3 totals 16 residues. The CDR3 DNA sequence: TGTGCCAGCAATACCAAGGGGGGGGGCACCTTGGAGACCCAGTACTTC. Translation: CASNTKGGGTLETQYF.

This clonotype occurred many times. V and J are TRBV7-2 and TRBJ2-5; perhaps D is TRBD1 or TRBD2 (6 bases each). The CDR3 is 15 residues long. Germline values: CDR1 SGHTA, CDR2 FQGNSA. V gave up 7 bases and J gave up 5 bases, with 20 bases separating them. The CDR3 loop reads CASTTTGAFRETQYF. DNA of the CDR3: TGTGCCAGCACCACAACGGGGGCCTTCCGGGAGACCCAGTACTTC. The full variable domain, rest sourced from reference TRBV7-2 and TRBJ2-5, is GAGVSQSPSNKVTEKGKDVELRCDPISGHTALYWYRQSLGQGLEFLIYFQGNSAPDKSGLPSDRFSAERTGGSVSTLTIQRTQQEDSAVYLCASTTTGAFRETQYFGPGTRLLVL.